There are a few counts of the clone carrying this TCR beta chain. Antigen specificity is unknown. CDR3 length: 15 residues. V was cut by 1 base and J by 7 bases, with 14 bases left in between. This sample was included in a study of human T cells and chemical hapten exposure. About the study: Mostly female patients had alopecia areata, totalis or universalis.

The study's findings and limits: It was expanded TCRs that formed significantly more large CDR3 similarity clusters than controls did.

Stated time point: patch test 1, 2 weeks after DPC sensitization. The treatment denotes: therapeutic diphenylcyclopropenone sensitization with weekly scalp DPC. Investigators collected blood before applying each patch test. In the study's own analysis: A typical sample had 95,000 to 100,000 TCRs, with roughly 20,000 to 690,600 overall. One entry per CDR3 protein results from TCRdb running MiXCR on the RACE reads. The V and J calls, along with clone size, are taken from TCRdb and not from the paper's own processing. The sample lists about 49,000 distinct CDR3 sequences; about a tenth were seen once. V is TRBV12-3 or TRBV12-4 and J is TRBJ1-5; D uncertain. Material: whole blood, obtained in connection with sensitization to the hapten diphenylcyclopropenone (DPC). The clonotype was recovered from a woman aged 45-59 years with alopecia areata. Some clones in this sample may be carry-over from other donors' samples. The CDR3 DNA follows: TGTGCCAGCAGTTTAGGGAGCGGGGTGAGGCAGCCCCAGCATTTT. This codes for CASSLGSGVRQPQHF.